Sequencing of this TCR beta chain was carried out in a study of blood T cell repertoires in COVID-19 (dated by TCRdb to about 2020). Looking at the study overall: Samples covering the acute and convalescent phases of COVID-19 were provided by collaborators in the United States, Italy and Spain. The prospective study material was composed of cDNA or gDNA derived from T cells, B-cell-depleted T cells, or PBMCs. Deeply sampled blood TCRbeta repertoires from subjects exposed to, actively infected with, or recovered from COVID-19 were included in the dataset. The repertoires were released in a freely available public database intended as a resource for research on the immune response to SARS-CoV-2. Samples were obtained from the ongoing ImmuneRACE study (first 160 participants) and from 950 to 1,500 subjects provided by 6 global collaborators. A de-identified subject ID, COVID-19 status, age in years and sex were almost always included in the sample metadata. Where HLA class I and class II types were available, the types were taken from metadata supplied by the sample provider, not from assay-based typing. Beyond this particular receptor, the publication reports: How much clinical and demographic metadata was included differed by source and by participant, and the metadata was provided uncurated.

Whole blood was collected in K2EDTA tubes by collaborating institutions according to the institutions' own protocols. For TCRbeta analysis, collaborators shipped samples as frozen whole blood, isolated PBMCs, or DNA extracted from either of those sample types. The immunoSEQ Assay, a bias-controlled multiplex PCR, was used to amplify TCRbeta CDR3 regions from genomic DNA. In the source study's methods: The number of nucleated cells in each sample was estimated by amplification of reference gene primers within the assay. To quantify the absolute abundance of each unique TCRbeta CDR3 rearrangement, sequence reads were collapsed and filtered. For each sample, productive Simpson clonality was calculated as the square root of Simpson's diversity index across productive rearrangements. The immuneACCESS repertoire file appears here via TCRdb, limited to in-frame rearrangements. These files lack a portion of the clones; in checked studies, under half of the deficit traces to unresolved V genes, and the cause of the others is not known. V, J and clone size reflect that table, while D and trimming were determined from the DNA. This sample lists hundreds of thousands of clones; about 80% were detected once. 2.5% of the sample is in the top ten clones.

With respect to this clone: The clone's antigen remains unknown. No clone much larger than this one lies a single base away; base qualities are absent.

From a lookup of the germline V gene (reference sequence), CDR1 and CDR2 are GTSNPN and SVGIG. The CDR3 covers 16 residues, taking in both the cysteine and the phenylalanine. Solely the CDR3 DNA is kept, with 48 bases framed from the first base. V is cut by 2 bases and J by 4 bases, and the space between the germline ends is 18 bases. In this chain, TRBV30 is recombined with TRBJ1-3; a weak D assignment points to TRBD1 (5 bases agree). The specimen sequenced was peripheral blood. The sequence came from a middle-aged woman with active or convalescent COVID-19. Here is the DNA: TGTGCCTGGAGTTTTAGAAGGGGCTCGAGGGGAAACACCATATATTTT. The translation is CAWSFRRGSRGNTIYF.